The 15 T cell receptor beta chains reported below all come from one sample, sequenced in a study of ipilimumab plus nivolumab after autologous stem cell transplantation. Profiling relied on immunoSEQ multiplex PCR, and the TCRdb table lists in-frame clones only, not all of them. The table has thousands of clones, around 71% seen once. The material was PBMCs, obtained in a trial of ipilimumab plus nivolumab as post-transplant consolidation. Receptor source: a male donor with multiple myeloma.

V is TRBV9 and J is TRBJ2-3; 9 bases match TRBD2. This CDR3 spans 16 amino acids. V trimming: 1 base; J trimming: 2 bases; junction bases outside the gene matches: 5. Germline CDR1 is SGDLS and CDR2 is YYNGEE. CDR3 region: CASSVLPSGNTDTQYF. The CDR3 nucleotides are TGTGCCAGCAGCGTACTTCCTAGCGGGAACACAGATACGCAGTATTTT.

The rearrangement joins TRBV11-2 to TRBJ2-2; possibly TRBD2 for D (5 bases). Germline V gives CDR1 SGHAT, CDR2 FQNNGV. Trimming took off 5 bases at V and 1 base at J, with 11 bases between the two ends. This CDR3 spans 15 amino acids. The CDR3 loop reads CASSPGSMNTGELFF. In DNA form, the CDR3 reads TGTGCCAGCAGCCCTGGGAGTATGAACACCGGGGAGCTGTTTTTT. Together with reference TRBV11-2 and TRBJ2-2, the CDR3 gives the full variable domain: EAGVAQSPRYKIIEKRQSVAFWCNPISGHATLYWYQQILGQGPKLLIQFQNNGVVDDSQLPKDRFSAERLKGVDSTLKIQPAKLEDSAVYLCASSPGSMNTGELFFGEGSRLTVL.

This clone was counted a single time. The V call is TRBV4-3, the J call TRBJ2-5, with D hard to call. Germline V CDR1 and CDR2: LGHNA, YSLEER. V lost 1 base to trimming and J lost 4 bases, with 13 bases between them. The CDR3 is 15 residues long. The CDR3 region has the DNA TGCGCCAGCAGCCAAGGGTTGCGAGCGTTAGAGACCCAGTACTTC. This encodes CASSQGLRALETQYF.

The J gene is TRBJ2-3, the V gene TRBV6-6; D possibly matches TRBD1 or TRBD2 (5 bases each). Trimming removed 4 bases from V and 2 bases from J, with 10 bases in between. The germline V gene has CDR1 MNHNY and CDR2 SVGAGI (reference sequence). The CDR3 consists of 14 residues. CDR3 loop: CASSWGISTDTQYF. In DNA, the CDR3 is TGTGCCAGCAGTTGGGGGATCTCCACAGATACGCAGTATTTT.

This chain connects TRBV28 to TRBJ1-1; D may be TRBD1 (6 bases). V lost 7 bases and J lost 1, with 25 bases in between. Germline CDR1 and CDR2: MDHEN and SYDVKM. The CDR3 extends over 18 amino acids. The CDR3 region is CASIVFAGRGGQNTEAFF. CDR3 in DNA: TGTGCCAGCATCGTGTTTGCAGGACGAGGGGGTCAGAACACTGAAGCTTTCTTT.

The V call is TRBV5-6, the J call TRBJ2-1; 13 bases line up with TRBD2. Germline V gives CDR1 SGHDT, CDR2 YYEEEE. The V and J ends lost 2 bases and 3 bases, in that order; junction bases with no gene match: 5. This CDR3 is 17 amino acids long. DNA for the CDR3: TGTGCCAGCAGCTTCCCGACTAGCGGGGGGCACTACAATGAGCAGTTCTTC. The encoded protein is CASSFPTSGGHYNEQFF.

Here the CDR3 reads CASSRGPWASGYTF. CDR3 coding DNA: TGTGCCAGCAGCCGTGGGCCATGGGCTAGTGGCTACACCTTC. The V and J genes are TRBV5-8 and TRBJ1-2, with unresolved D. The CDR3 has 14 residues. In germline, CDR1 is SGHTS, CDR2 YDEGEE. V lost 4 bases and J 7 bases, leaving 17 bases between the germline ends.

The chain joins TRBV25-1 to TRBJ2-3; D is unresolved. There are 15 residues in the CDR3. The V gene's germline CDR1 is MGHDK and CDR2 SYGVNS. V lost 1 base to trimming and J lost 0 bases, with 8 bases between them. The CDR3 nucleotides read TGTGCCAGCAGTGAATCGGTGGCGAGCACAGATACGCAGTATTTT. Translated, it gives CASSESVASTDTQYF. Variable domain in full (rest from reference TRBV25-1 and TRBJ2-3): EADIYQTPRYLVIGTGKKITLECSQTMGHDKMYWYQQDPGMELHLIHYSYGVNSTEKGDLSSESTVSRIRTEHFPLTLESARPSHTSQYLCASSESVASTDTQYFGPGTRLTVL.

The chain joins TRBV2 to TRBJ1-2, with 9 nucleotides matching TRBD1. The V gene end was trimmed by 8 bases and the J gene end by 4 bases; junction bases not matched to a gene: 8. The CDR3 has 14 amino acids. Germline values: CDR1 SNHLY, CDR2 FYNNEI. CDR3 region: CASGETGGVYGYTF. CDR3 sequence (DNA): TGTGCCAGCGGAGAGACAGGGGGGGTCTATGGCTACACCTTC.

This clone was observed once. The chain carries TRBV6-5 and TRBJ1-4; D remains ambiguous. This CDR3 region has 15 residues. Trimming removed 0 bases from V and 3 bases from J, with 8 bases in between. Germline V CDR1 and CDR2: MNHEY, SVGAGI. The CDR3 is CASSYSTRPNEKLFF. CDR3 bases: TGTGCCAGCAGTTACTCTACCCGGCCTAATGAAAAACTGTTTTTT.

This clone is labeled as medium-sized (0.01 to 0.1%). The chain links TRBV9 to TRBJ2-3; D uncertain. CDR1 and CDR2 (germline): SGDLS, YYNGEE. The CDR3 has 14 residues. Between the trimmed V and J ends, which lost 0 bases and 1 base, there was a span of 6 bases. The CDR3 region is CASSVVAGTDTQYF. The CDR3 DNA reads TGTGCCAGCAGCGTAGTGGCAGGCACAGATACGCAGTATTTT. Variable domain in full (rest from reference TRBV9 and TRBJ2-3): DSGVTQTPKHLITATGQRVTLRCSPRSGDLSVYWYQQSLDQGLQFLIQYYNGEERAKGNILERFSAQQFPDLHSELNLSSLELGDSALYFCASSVVAGTDTQYFGPGTRLTVL.

CDR3 sequence: CASSLDQVYGYTF. CDR3 nucleotides: TGTGCCAGCAGCTTAGATCAGGTCTATGGCTACACCTTC. This chain uses TRBV11-2 with TRBJ1-2, with no clear D. There are 13 residues in the CDR3. The germline CDR1 and CDR2 sequences are SGHAT and FQNNGV. Trimming took off 0 bases at V and 4 bases at J, with 6 bases between the two ends.

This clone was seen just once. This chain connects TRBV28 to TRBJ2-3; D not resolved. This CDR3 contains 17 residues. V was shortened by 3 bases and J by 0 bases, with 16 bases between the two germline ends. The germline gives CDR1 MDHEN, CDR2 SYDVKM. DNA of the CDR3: TGTGCCAGCAGTTTTTTCCGACCAACCCTAAGCACAGATACGCAGTATTTT. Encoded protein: CASSFFRPTLSTDTQYF.

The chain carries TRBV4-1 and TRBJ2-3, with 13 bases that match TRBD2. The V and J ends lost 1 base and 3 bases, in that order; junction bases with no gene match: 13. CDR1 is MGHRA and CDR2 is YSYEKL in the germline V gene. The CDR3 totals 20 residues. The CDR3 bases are TGCGCCAGCAGCCAAGTTCAGGCCTTGGGACTAGCGGGGACGACAGATACGCAGTATTTT. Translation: CASSQVQALGLAGTTDTQYF.

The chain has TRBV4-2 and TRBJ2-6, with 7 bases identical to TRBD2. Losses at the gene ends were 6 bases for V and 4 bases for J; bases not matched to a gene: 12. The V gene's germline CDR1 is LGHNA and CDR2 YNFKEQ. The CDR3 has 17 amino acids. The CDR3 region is CASRGGARVTGANVLTF. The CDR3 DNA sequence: TGTGCCAGCAGGGGAGGGGCACGGGTCACCGGGGCCAACGTCCTGACTTTC.